This T cell receptor (beta chain) appears in the sequencing data of a study of T cell repertoires in cytomegalovirus infection (dated by TCRdb to about 2019). Some background on the complete study: Donor HLA type was relevant to the analysis, because carriage of CMV infection together with the matching HLA type was indicated by public TCR beta signatures. The research as a whole found: In both this cohort and an independent cohort of 352 donors, the cumulative frequency of public TCR beta family members distinguished carriers of CMV infection plus the relevant HLA type. The ex vivo response was dominated by HLA-C-restricted CMV-specific TCR beta clonotypes, which also provided the single most frequent clonotype in two of eight donors.

The reads were generated on an Illumina HiSeq 1500. The public reads were reprocessed in TCRdb via fastp at Q25 and MiXCR, keeping in-frame beta chains. Rows matching on CDR3 protein sequence are summarized as one entry with the most common DNA and genes. This sample comprises 400,000 to 550,000 distinct CDR3 sequences, 11% of them detected only once. The top ten clonotypes cover roughly 10% of the sample. This clonotype appeared many times. The antigen it recognizes is unknown. No much larger clonotype is one base removed from it; base qualities were not supplied. Including cysteine and phenylalanine, the CDR3 has 12 amino acids. Of the read, only the CDR3 DNA is kept; its 36 bases are in frame from base 1. Based on the germline V gene, the CDR1 and CDR2 sequences are MDHEN and SYDVKM. V and J are truncated by 6 bases and 10 bases respectively, leaving an intervening sequence of 13 bases.

This clonotype was sampled from a human donor in good health (CMV status not recorded). Some clones in this sample may be carry-over from other donors' samples. In this chain, TRBV28 is recombined with TRBJ2-1; the D region possibly corresponds to TRBD2 (5 bases align). Sequenced sample: PBMCs. The DNA reads as follows: TGTGCCAGCAGACAAGCGGAAGAAGAGCAGTTCTTC. This sequence encodes CASRQAEEEQFF.